This TCR beta chain was documented in a study of T cells in Graves' hyperthyroidism and ophthalmopathy. Details on this clonotype: One junction end does not reproduce the germline sequence, and a read error may be involved.

This CDR3 spans 12 amino acids. Per germline, CDR1 LNHDA and CDR2 SQIVND (reference sequence). The investigators amplified TCR beta CDR3 regions from RNA transcripts. The HTBI primer set served for first-round RT-PCR of the TCR CDR3. Each CDR3 protein is one row after TCRdb ran MiXCR on the multiplex PCR reads. The table includes about 290,000 distinct CDR3 sequences, approximately 15% detected once. The rearrangement joins TRBV19 to TRBJ2-3, with D possibly TRBD1 on 5 matching bases. This clonotype was sampled from a woman in her sixties or seventies with Graves' ophthalmopathy. Sequencing input: blood. The CDR3 DNA is TGTGCCAGTAGTTCCCGCACAGGTACGCAGTATTTT. Translation: CASSSRTGTQYF.